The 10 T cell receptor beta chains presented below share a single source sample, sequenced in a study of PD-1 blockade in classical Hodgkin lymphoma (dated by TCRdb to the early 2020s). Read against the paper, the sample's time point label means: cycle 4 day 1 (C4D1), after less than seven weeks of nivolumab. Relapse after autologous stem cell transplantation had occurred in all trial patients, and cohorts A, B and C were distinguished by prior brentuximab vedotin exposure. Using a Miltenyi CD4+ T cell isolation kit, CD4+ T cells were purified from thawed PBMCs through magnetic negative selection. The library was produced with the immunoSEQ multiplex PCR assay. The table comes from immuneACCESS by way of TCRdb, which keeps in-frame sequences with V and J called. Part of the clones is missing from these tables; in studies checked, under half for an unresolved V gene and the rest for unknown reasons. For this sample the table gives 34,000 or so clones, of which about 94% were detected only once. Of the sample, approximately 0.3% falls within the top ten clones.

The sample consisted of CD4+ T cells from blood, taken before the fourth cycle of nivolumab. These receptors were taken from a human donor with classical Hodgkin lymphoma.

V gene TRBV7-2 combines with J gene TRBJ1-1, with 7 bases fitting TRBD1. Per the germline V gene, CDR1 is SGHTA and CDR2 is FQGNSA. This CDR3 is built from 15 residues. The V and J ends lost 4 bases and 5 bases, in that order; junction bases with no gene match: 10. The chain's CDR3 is CASSWNPGQVTEAFF. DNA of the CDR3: TGTGCCAGCAGCTGGAACCCCGGACAGGTAACTGAAGCTTTCTTT.

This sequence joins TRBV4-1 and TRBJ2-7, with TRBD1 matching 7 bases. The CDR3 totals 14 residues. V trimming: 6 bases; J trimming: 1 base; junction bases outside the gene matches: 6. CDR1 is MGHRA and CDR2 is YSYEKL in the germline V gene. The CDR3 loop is CASRHRDRSYEQYF. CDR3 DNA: TGCGCCAGCAGACATCGGGACAGATCCTACGAGCAGTACTTC.

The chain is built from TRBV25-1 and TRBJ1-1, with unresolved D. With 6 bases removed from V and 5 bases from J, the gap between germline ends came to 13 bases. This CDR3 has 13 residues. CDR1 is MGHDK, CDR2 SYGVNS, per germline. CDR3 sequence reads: CASSESGGTEAFF. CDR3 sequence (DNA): TGTGCCAGCAGCGAGTCGGGCGGGACTGAAGCTTTCTTT.

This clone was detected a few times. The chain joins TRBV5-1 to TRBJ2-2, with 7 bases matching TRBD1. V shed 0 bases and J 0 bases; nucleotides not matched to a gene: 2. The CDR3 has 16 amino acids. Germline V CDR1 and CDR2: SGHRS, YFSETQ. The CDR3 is CASSLVGTANTGELFF. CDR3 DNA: TGCGCCAGCAGCTTGGTCGGGACAGCGAACACCGGGGAGCTGTTTTTT.

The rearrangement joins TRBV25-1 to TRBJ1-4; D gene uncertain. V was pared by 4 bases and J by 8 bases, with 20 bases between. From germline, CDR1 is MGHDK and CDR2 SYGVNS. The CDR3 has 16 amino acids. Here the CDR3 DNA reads TGTGCCAGCAGTGGCCCCAGGCCCCTTTTAGGGGAAAAACTGTTTTTT. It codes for CASSGPRPLLGEKLFF.

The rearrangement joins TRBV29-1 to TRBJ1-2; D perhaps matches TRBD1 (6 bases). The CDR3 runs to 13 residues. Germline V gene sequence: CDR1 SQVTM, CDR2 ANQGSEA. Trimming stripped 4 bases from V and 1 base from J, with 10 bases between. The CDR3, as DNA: TGCAGCGTTGTCGGACAGAGTAACTATGGCTACACCTTC. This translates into CSVVGQSNYGYTF.

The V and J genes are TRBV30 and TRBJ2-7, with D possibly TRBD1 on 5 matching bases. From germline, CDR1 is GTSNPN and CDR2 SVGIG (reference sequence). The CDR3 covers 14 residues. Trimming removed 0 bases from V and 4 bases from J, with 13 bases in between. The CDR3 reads CAWSVSTVRYEQYF. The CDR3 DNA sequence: TGTGCCTGGAGTGTATCGACAGTGCGTTACGAGCAGTACTTC.

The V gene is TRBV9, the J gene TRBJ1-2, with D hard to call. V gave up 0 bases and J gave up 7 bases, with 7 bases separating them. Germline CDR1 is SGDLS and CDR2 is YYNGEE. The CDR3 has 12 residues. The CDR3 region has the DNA TGTGCCAGCAGCGTAGATGGTGGTGGCTACACCTTC. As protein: CASSVDGGGYTF.

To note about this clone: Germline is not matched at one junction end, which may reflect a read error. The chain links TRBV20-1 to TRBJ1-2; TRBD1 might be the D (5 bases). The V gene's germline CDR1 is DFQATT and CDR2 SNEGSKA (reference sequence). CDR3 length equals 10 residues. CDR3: CTMWGTGHHF. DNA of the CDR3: TGCACTATGTGGGGAACAGGCCACCACTTC.

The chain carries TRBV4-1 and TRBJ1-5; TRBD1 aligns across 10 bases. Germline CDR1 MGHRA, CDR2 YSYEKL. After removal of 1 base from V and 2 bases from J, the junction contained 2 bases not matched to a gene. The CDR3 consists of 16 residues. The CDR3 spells CASSQAGQGGNQPQHF. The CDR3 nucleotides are TGCGCCAGCAGCCAAGCCGGACAGGGGGGCAATCAGCCCCAGCATTTT.